Detailed here is one T cell receptor (beta chain). Its binding antigen is unknown. No much larger clone is present one base from it, and per-base qualities are unavailable. There are 16 amino acids in the CDR3, from cysteine to phenylalanine inclusive. Only the CDR3 part of the read is kept: 48 bases, read in frame from the first base. V ends up 1 base short and J 5 bases short, with an unmatched junction base count of 9. From a lookup of the germline V gene, CDR1 and CDR2 are SGHRS and YFSETQ. The data belong to a study of glioma-infiltrating T cells after dendritic cell vaccination (dated by TCRdb to 2016 to 2018). The study in broad terms: The cohort included around 15 glioblastoma patients drawn from Phase I and II dendritic cell vaccination trials, of whom 9 were newly diagnosed and 6 had recurrent disease. Patients received autologous tumor lysate-pulsed dendritic cell vaccination between about 2002 and 2013. To make the vaccine, monocyte-derived dendritic cells were cultured for approximately 7 days with IL-4 and GM-CSF and then pulsed overnight with autologous tumor lysate. Each patient got three intradermal injections of the dendritic cell vaccine, spaced at biweekly intervals, in the arm below the axilla. Deep sequencing of TCR beta CDR3 regions was used to quantify tumor-infiltrating lymphocyte content and compare tumor and blood repertoires in dendritic cell-vaccinated glioblastoma patients. TCR sequencing metrics, including TIL content and tumor-blood repertoire overlap, were correlated with survival after dendritic cell vaccination. Summary of the overall study and its limitations: Higher estimated pretreatment TIL content predicted longer time to progression and overall survival after dendritic cell vaccination. The cohort was small and heterogeneous, only a few patients had full blood and tumor sets, and even fewer had initial-recurrent tumor pairs. The response model built on TCR overlap across three groups was characterized as speculative, with prospective validation still needed. TCR clonality showed no direct relationship with survival, which suggests that a diverse polyclonal response may be important.

Selection of patients required sufficient residual fresh-frozen tumor tissue and over two years of available survival data. Molecular status otherwise varied across the glioblastoma patients, but none of them carried an isocitrate dehydrogenase mutation. PBMC were collected before vaccination, two weeks after the third vaccination, and at tumor progression if tumor progression occurred. The Qiagen DNeasy Blood extraction Kit was used to extract genomic DNA. Using the immunoSEQ assay, TCRB CDR3 regions were amplified from roughly 2 micrograms of genomic DNA, or from all available DNA when less than that was on hand. The multiplex PCR relied on 60 forward primers for TCR V beta segments and 13 reverse primers for J beta segments. To estimate reads per starting template, synthetic control templates were spiked into each sample at limiting dilution. Sequencing produced 87 bp reads on the Illumina HiSeq System. As for the original processing: PCR and sequencing errors were removed by a nearest neighbor algorithm that merged closely related sequences. TCR overlap was defined as the percentage of unique tumor TCR beta sequences that were also found in the peripheral blood of the same patient. This immuneACCESS table, as held by TCRdb, lists in-frame sequences with V and J called but not all clones. Of the missing ones, under half trace to an unresolved V gene in checked studies; the others have no known cause. V and J calls and clone size are copied from that table; D and trimming were computed from the DNA. Across this sample there are 90,000 or so clones, with 85% seen only once. Less than 3% of the sample is in the top ten clones.

This receptor was identified in a human donor with glioblastoma. The material was blood, obtained before dendritic cell vaccination. The V and J segments used are TRBV5-1 and TRBJ2-5, and TRBD2 aligns with 9 junction nucleotides. The CDR3 protein sequence reads: CASSLSLAGGPETQYF. The DNA sequence is given as TGCGCCAGCAGCTTGTCGCTTGCGGGGGGGCCGGAGACCCAGTACTTC.